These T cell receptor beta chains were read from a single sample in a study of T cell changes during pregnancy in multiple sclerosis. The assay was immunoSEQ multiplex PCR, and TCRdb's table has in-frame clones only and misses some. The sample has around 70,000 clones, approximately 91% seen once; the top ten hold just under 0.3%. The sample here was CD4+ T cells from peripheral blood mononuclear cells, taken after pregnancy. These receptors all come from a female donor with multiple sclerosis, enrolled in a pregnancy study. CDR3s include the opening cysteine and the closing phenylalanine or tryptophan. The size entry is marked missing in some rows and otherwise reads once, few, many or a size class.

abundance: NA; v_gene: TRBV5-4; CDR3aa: CASSRTSGTSYNEQFF
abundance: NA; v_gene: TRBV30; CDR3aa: CAWSEGTGDQPQHF
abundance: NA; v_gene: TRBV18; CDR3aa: CASSPDASVRTGELFF
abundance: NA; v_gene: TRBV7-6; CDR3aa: CASSLINNEQFF
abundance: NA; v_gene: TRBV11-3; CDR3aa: CASSLTLTGEGELFF
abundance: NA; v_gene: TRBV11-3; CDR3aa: CASSVLVGQYQFF
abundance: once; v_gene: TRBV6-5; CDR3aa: CASTYQMNTEAFF
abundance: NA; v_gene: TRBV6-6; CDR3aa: CASSYSAGGNQPQHF
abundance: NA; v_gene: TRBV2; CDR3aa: CASSSDRLTNEKLFF
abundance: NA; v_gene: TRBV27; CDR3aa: CASSPSGQGWYGYTF
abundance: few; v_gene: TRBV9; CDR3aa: CASSVVVQNTEAFF
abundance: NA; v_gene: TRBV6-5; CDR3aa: CASSYEGAAGNTIYF
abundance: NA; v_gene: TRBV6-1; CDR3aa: CASTQGGAVTEAFF
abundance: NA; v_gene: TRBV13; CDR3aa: CASRPQGSNSYEQYF
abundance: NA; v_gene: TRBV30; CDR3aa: CAWSVSGGHYGYTF
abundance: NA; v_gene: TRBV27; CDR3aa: CASSTSRGRVDIQYF
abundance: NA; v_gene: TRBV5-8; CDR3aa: CASRVRGTYEQYF
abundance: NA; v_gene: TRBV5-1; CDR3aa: CASSWEYNTEAFF
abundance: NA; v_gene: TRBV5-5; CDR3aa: CASSLAGQISYGYTF
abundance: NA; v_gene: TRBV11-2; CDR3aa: CASVGGTYNEQFF